This T cell receptor beta chain was recorded in a study of CD8 T cells in Susac syndrome. Notes on the study in general: The study recognized that the number of individuals in its TCR sequencing and HLA analysis was relatively small.

Blood CD8+ and CD4+ T cells underwent high-throughput TCR beta sequencing. Negative isolation yielded the CD8+ and CD4+ T cells, while FACS enriched the TEMRA cells. Points on this clonotype: Its antigen is unidentified.

It was with random hexamers that roughly 0.5 to 1 ug RNA was reverse transcribed. TCRdb reprocessed the immunoSEQ multiplex PCR reads via MiXCR and lists one record per CDR3 protein. Among some 140,000 distinct CDR3 sequences listed, roughly 76% were seen once. Deletions cut 7 bases from V and 6 bases from J, with 13 bases between. Germline CDR1 and CDR2: SNHLY and FYNNEI. There are 12 residues in the CDR3. This clonotype was obtained from a human donor with multiple sclerosis. The chain recombines TRBV2 with TRBJ2-7, with D possibly matching TRBD1 (5 bases). The sample taken for sequencing was CD8+ T cells from PBMCs. The CDR3 sequence: CASMDQGGEQYF. The CDR3 DNA is TGTGCCAGCATGGATCAGGGTGGCGAGCAGTACTTC.